This entry describes one T cell receptor (beta chain). Its antigen is not known. The data were obtained in a study of shared clonotypes between healthy human individuals. Points from the study as a whole: Naive CD4 clonotypes overlapped across a handful of donors at about 5.3%. Only a few donors were included, so the genetic and exposure-history diversity represented was limited.

The naive CD8 subset, CD45RO-negative cells positively selected for CCR7, excluded terminally differentiated effector memory CD45RA+ cells. The V end was cut by 5 bases, the J end by 1 base, with 9 bases between. Germline V gene sequence: CDR1 MNHEY, CDR2 SMNVEV (reference sequence). There are 13 residues in the CDR3. Execution of the assay was at deep level. Sequenced by immunoSEQ multiplex PCR; TCRdb stores in-frame clones only, minus some. This table has about 2.1 million clones, over 85% appearing once. The sequence came from a man aged 18-30 years in good health. Some clones in this sample may be carry-over from other donors' samples. Sequenced sample: naive CD8+ T cells from PBMCs. The rearrangement uses TRBV27 and TRBJ2-7; no clear D. The DNA for the CDR3 is TGTGCCAGCAGTGCGCACGGATCCTACGAGCAGTACTTC. Amino acids: CASSAHGSYEQYF.